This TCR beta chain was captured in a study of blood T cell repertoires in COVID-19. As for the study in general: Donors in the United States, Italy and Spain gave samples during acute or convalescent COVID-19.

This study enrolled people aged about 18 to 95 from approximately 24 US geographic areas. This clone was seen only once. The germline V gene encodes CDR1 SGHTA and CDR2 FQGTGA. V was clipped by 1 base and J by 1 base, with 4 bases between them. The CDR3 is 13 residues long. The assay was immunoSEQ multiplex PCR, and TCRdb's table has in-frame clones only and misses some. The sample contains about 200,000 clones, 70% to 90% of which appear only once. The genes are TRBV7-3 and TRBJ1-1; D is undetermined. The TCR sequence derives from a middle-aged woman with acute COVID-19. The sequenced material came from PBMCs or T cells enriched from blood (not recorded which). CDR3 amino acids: CASSLNWNTEAFF. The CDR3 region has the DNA TGTGCCAGCAGCTTAAACTGGAACACTGAAGCTTTCTTT.